This TCR beta chain emerged from a study of blood T cell repertoires in COVID-19. Study details: T cells, B-cell-depleted T cells, or PBMCs provided the cDNA or gDNA that served as material.

Enrollees, about 18 to 95 years old, lived in roughly 24 US areas. Cohort 3 recovered donors had two negative PCRs, clearance, or symptom resolution. J was trimmed by 5 bases and V by 5 bases; bases with no gene match: 5. Per the germline V gene, CDR1 is SGHTA and CDR2 is FQGTGA. The CDR3 contains 13 residues. Authors' analysis steps: Nucleated cell counts were estimated from reference gene primer amplification. TCRdb's table, derived via immunoSEQ multiplex PCR, lists solely in-frame clones and lacks some. D and trimming were read from the DNA, whereas the V and J calls and clone size are those reported in that table. Of over 250,000 clones listed, roughly 86% are singletons.

This TCR was recovered from a woman aged 25-40 years who had recovered from COVID-19. The chain uses TRBV7-3 and TRBJ2-5; 7 nucleotides agree with TRBD1. The sequencing input was PBMCs or T cells enriched from blood (not recorded which). Here the CDR3 DNA reads TGTGCCAGCAGCAAGGGGGCACAGGAGACCCAGTACTTC. It codes for CASSKGAQETQYF.